The rows below give T cell receptor beta chains drawn from one sample of a study of blood T cell repertoires in COVID-19. Produced via immunoSEQ multiplex PCR; TCRdb's table is partial and in-frame only. This sample has about 300,000 clones, with over 85% found just once. The material sequenced was PBMCs or T cells enriched from blood (not recorded which). The source is a woman in her forties or fifties who had been exposed to COVID-19. CDR3s include the opening cysteine and the closing phenylalanine or tryptophan. Each record gives: V gene, clone size, D gene, J gene, CDR3 length, CDR3 DNA, CDR3 protein. D genes are given only for firm matches. Clone size is not always given. Where it is, it says once, few, many or a class for expanded clones.

v_call: TRBV19; clone_size: -; d_call: -; j_call: TRBJ1-1; cdr3_length: 13; cdr3_nt: TGTGCCAGTAGTCTTACTTTGAACACTGAAGCTTTCTTT; cdr3_aa: CASSLTLNTEAFF
v_call: TRBV19; clone_size: -; d_call: TRBD1; j_call: TRBJ1-4; cdr3_length: 16; cdr3_nt: TGTGCCACCCGGGACAGATCGGGAAGCACTAATGAAAAACTGTTTTTT; cdr3_aa: CATRDRSGSTNEKLFF
v_call: TRBV4-2; clone_size: -; d_call: TRBD1; j_call: TRBJ2-6; cdr3_length: 18; cdr3_nt: TGTGCCAGCAGCCAAGCCGGGACAGGGGGCGCTGGGGCCAACGTCCTGACTTTC; cdr3_aa: CASSQAGTGGAGANVLTF
v_call: TRBV5-8; clone_size: -; d_call: TRBD2; j_call: TRBJ2-6; cdr3_length: 18; cdr3_nt: TGTGCCAGCAGCTTGGGACTAGCCCTATTAGGAGGGGCCAACGTCCTGACTTTC; cdr3_aa: CASSLGLALLGGANVLTF
v_call: TRBV4-1; clone_size: few; d_call: -; j_call: TRBJ2-7; cdr3_length: 12; cdr3_nt: TGCGCCAGCAGCCAAGACGGCTACGAGCAGTACTTC; cdr3_aa: CASSQDGYEQYF
v_call: TRBV7-9; clone_size: -; d_call: -; j_call: TRBJ1-4; cdr3_length: 15; cdr3_nt: TGTGCCAGCAGCCCGGGTTTGGGGACAAATGAAAAACTGTTTTTT; cdr3_aa: CASSPGLGTNEKLFF
v_call: TRBV5-5; clone_size: few; d_call: -; j_call: TRBJ1-5; cdr3_length: 14; cdr3_nt: TGTGCCAGCAGCCCCGGGATTCATGCAGGCCCCCAGCATTTT; cdr3_aa: CASSPGIHAGPQHF
v_call: TRBV5-1; clone_size: -; d_call: -; j_call: TRBJ1-1; cdr3_length: 15; cdr3_nt: TGCGCCAGCAGCTTGTCGCCAGGGGTTTACACTGAAGCTTTCTTT; cdr3_aa: CASSLSPGVYTEAFF
v_call: TRBV4-2; clone_size: -; d_call: TRBD2; j_call: TRBJ2-5; cdr3_length: 15; cdr3_nt: TGTGCCAGCAGCCCCCGGACTAGCGGGGAAGAGACCCAGTACTTC; cdr3_aa: CASSPRTSGEETQYF
v_call: TRBV5-1; clone_size: -; d_call: TRBD1; j_call: TRBJ1-6; cdr3_length: 15; cdr3_nt: TGCGCCAGCAGCTCGGACAGGGGTCATAATTCACCCCTCCACTTT; cdr3_aa: CASSSDRGHNSPLHF
v_call: TRBV11-2; clone_size: -; d_call: -; j_call: TRBJ2-7; cdr3_length: 14; cdr3_nt: TGTGCCAGCAGCTACGCCGGGACAACTTACGAGCAGTACTTC; cdr3_aa: CASSYAGTTYEQYF
v_call: TRBV29-1; clone_size: -; d_call: -; j_call: TRBJ2-1; cdr3_length: 15; cdr3_nt: TGCAGCGTTGGACTGGGCGGGGGCCGGGTCAATGAGCAGTTCTTC; cdr3_aa: CSVGLGGGRVNEQFF
v_call: TRBV3-1/TRBV3-2; clone_size: -; d_call: -; j_call: TRBJ2-1; cdr3_length: 16; cdr3_nt: TGTGCCAGCAGCCGCCTTCCGGGTTACTCCTACAATGAGCAGTTCTTC; cdr3_aa: CASSRLPGYSYNEQFF
v_call: TRBV7-2; clone_size: -; d_call: TRBD2; j_call: TRBJ2-3; cdr3_length: 17; cdr3_nt: TGTGCCAGCAGCTTGGATGGTAGCGGGGCTAACACAGATACGCAGTATTTT; cdr3_aa: CASSLDGSGANTDTQYF
v_call: TRBV11-1; clone_size: -; d_call: TRBD1; j_call: TRBJ2-1; cdr3_length: 13; cdr3_nt: TGTGCCAGCAGCCAGCCGACAGGGAATGAGCAGTTCTTC; cdr3_aa: CASSQPTGNEQFF
v_call: TRBV28; clone_size: -; d_call: -; j_call: TRBJ1-2; cdr3_length: 13; cdr3_nt: TGTGCCAGCCTCGGGGGGCAGAGCTATGGCTACACCTTC; cdr3_aa: CASLGGQSYGYTF
v_call: TRBV7-6; clone_size: -; d_call: -; j_call: TRBJ1-3; cdr3_length: 15; cdr3_nt: TGTGCCAGCAGCTTAGCGGAGGGGACTAGAAACACCATATATTTT; cdr3_aa: CASSLAEGTRNTIYF
v_call: TRBV7-8; clone_size: -; d_call: TRBD1; j_call: TRBJ1-1; cdr3_length: 14; cdr3_nt: TGTGCCAGCAGCTTACCAGGGGGCCGGACTGAAGCTTTCTTT; cdr3_aa: CASSLPGGRTEAFF
v_call: TRBV18; clone_size: -; d_call: TRBD2; j_call: TRBJ2-3; cdr3_length: 18; cdr3_nt: TGTGCCAGCTCATTTCCCGGGACTAGCTTTTCAAGCACAGATACGCAGTATTTT; cdr3_aa: CASSFPGTSFSSTDTQYF
v_call: TRBV5-1; clone_size: -; d_call: -; j_call: TRBJ1-4; cdr3_length: 15; cdr3_nt: TGCGCCAGCGCGTTTAGGGACAACGCTAATGAAAAACTGTTTTTT; cdr3_aa: CASAFRDNANEKLFF
v_call: TRBV2; clone_size: once; d_call: TRBD2; j_call: TRBJ2-1; cdr3_length: 15; cdr3_nt: TGTGCCAGCAGGGGACTAGCGGGGGCCTACAATGAGCAGTTCTTC; cdr3_aa: CASRGLAGAYNEQFF
v_call: TRBV24-1; clone_size: -; d_call: -; j_call: TRBJ2-1; cdr3_length: 15; cdr3_nt: TGTGCCACCAGTGATCTCCGGGGCTCCTACAATGAGCAGTTCTTC; cdr3_aa: CATSDLRGSYNEQFF
v_call: TRBV18; clone_size: -; d_call: -; j_call: TRBJ2-5; cdr3_length: 16; cdr3_nt: TGTGCCAGCTCACTCCAACAGGGCGCTACTGGGGAGACCCAGTACTTC; cdr3_aa: CASSLQQGATGETQYF
v_call: TRBV15; clone_size: -; d_call: TRBD2; j_call: TRBJ2-1; cdr3_length: 16; cdr3_nt: TGTGCCACCAGCAGACCAACTAGCGGGGGTAACAATGAGCAGTTCTTC; cdr3_aa: CATSRPTSGGNNEQFF
v_call: TRBV5-6; clone_size: many; d_call: TRBD2; j_call: TRBJ2-2; cdr3_length: 18; cdr3_nt: TGTGCCAGCATTCAGTTAGCGGGCAACACTGGGGACACCGGGGAGCTGTTTTTT; cdr3_aa: CASIQLAGNTGDTGELFF
v_call: TRBV5-6; clone_size: -; d_call: -; j_call: TRBJ1-4; cdr3_length: 15; cdr3_nt: TGTGCCAGCAGCTTGAGGGGAGGGCTTAATGAAAAACTGTTTTTT; cdr3_aa: CASSLRGGLNEKLFF
v_call: TRBV12-3/TRBV12-4; clone_size: -; d_call: -; j_call: TRBJ2-5; cdr3_length: 13; cdr3_nt: TGTGCCAGCAGCTGGGGGCATCAAGAGACCCAGTACTTC; cdr3_aa: CASSWGHQETQYF
v_call: TRBV3-1/TRBV3-2; clone_size: -; d_call: TRBD2; j_call: TRBJ2-1; cdr3_length: 11; cdr3_nt: TGTGCCAGCAGCCGGGGGGGTGAGCAGTTCTTC; cdr3_aa: CASSRGGEQFF
v_call: TRBV28; clone_size: -; d_call: -; j_call: TRBJ1-2; cdr3_length: 14; cdr3_nt: TGTGCCAGCAGTTTATTAGTTTCTAACTATGGCTACACCTTC; cdr3_aa: CASSLLVSNYGYTF
v_call: TRBV11-1; clone_size: -; d_call: -; j_call: TRBJ1-1; cdr3_length: 14; cdr3_nt: TGTGCCAGCAGCTTATCAGATAAGAACACTGAAGCTTTCTTT; cdr3_aa: CASSLSDKNTEAFF
v_call: TRBV5-1; clone_size: -; d_call: -; j_call: TRBJ1-1; cdr3_length: 14; cdr3_nt: TGCGCCAGCAGCACTGGACAAATTGGCACTGAAGCTTTCTTT; cdr3_aa: CASSTGQIGTEAFF
v_call: TRBV3-1/TRBV3-2; clone_size: -; d_call: TRBD1; j_call: TRBJ1-2; cdr3_length: 15; cdr3_nt: TGTGCCAGCAGCCAAGCGGACAGGGGTAACTATGGCTACACCTTC; cdr3_aa: CASSQADRGNYGYTF
v_call: TRBV15; clone_size: -; d_call: -; j_call: TRBJ1-3; cdr3_length: 17; cdr3_nt: TGTGCCACCAGCAGACATACAGGAGGGTCCTCTGGAAACACCATATATTTT; cdr3_aa: CATSRHTGGSSGNTIYF
v_call: TRBV5-1; clone_size: -; d_call: -; j_call: TRBJ1-1; cdr3_length: 15; cdr3_nt: TGCGCCAGCAGCTTGGAGGTGACATTAAGTTCTGAAGCTTTCTTT; cdr3_aa: CASSLEVTLSSEAFF
v_call: TRBV19; clone_size: -; d_call: -; j_call: TRBJ1-5; cdr3_length: 19; cdr3_nt: TGTGCCAGTAGTTTCCGAATAACAGGACGGTATAACAGCAATCAGCCCCAGCATTTT; cdr3_aa: CASSFRITGRYNSNQPQHF
v_call: TRBV6-1; clone_size: -; d_call: -; j_call: TRBJ2-3; cdr3_length: 17; cdr3_nt: TGTGCCAGCAGTGAAGTTGCGGGGATAGCTAGCACAGATACGCAGTATTTT; cdr3_aa: CASSEVAGIASTDTQYF
v_call: TRBV4-2; clone_size: once; d_call: TRBD1; j_call: TRBJ1-6; cdr3_length: 17; cdr3_nt: TGTGCCAGCAGCCAAGAGGGACAGAGCTCCTATAATTCACCCCTCCACTTT; cdr3_aa: CASSQEGQSSYNSPLHF
v_call: TRBV27; clone_size: -; d_call: -; j_call: TRBJ1-2; cdr3_length: 11; cdr3_nt: TGTGCCAGCAGTCCCCTAGAAGGCTACACCTTC; cdr3_aa: CASSPLEGYTF
v_call: TRBV28; clone_size: -; d_call: -; j_call: TRBJ1-2; cdr3_length: 12; cdr3_nt: TGTGCCAGCAGAGACAATAACTATGGCTACACCTTC; cdr3_aa: CASRDNNYGYTF
v_call: TRBV5-1; clone_size: -; d_call: -; j_call: TRBJ2-1; cdr3_length: 15; cdr3_nt: TGCGCCAGCAGCGGAACGGACAGACCCTACAATGAGCAGTTCTTC; cdr3_aa: CASSGTDRPYNEQFF
v_call: TRBV28; clone_size: -; d_call: -; j_call: TRBJ1-6; cdr3_length: 13; cdr3_nt: TGTGCCAGCTCCCCCCAGTTAAGTTCACCCCTCCACTTT; cdr3_aa: CASSPQLSSPLHF